A single sample is the source of the 11 T cell receptor beta chains below, sequenced in a study of cytomegalovirus exposure and HLA in healthy donors. 13 Jbeta primers and 60 Vbeta primers were used for the PCR. Sequencing used immunoSEQ multiplex PCR; TCRdb keeps in-frame clones, though not all of them. The repertoire includes approximately 92,000 clones, 81% of them detected once, and approximately 3.9% sits in the top ten. The source material was PBMCs. These receptors all come from a woman between 70 and 85 years old in good health and CMV-seropositive.

This clone occurred once. The chain uses TRBV19 and TRBJ2-2; 7 bases map to TRBD2. The ends lost 5 bases at V and 1 base at J; junction bases unmatched: 4. Germline lookup yields CDR1 LNHDA and CDR2 SQIVND (reference sequence). The CDR3 has 15 amino acids. The CDR3 loop reads CASSASGMNTGELFF. The DNA of the CDR3 is TGTGCCAGTAGTGCCAGCGGGATGAACACCGGGGAGCTGTTTTTT. The full variable domain, with the rest looked up from reference TRBV19 and TRBJ2-2, is DGGITQSPKYLFRKEGQNVTLSCEQNLNHDAMYWYRQDPGQGLRLIYYSQIVNDFQKGDIAEGYSVSREKKESFPLTVTSAQKNPTAFYLCASSASGMNTGELFFGEGSRLTVL.

The chain uses TRBV7-2 and TRBJ2-5; no reliable D call. The CDR3 has 11 amino acids. Germline V gives CDR1 SGHTA, CDR2 FQGNSA. Trimming stripped 7 bases from V and 5 bases from J, with 8 bases between. The CDR3 spells CASTRGETQYF. The DNA of the CDR3 is TGTGCCAGCACCCGAGGTGAGACCCAGTACTTC.

The rearrangement joins TRBV7-3 to TRBJ2-1, with 11 bases identical to TRBD2. CDR1 and CDR2 (germline): SGHTA, FQGTGA. The trim removed 1 base at V and 9 bases at J, leaving 5 bases unmatched. The CDR3 loop spans 15 amino acids. CDR3 amino acids: CASSLIAGGQSEQFF. The CDR3 DNA sequence: TGTGCCAGCAGCTTAATAGCGGGAGGGCAGAGTGAGCAGTTCTTC.

On this clone itself: A read error may produce the germline difference seen at one junction end. The same CDR3 can be traced to other DNA sequences in this sample. The rearrangement joins TRBV19 to TRBJ2-7; TRBD1 aligns across 8 bases. CDR1 is LNHDA and CDR2 is SQIVND in the germline V gene (reference sequence). The CDR3 covers 18 residues. The CDR3 bases are TGTGCCAGTTCAAAAGGTCCCGGGACAGGTTCAAGCTCCTATGAGCAGTACTTC. Residues: CASSKGPGTGSSSYEQYF.

Worth noting for this clone: One end of the junction is discordant with germline, which a read error may explain. CDR3 DNA sequence: TGTTCCAGCAGCCCGCGGGAGAATGAGCAGTTCTTC. Its protein is CSSSPRENEQFF. The rearrangement links TRBV7-9 to TRBJ2-1; 7 bases are shared with TRBD2. CDR1 is SEHNR, CDR2 FQNEAQ, per germline (reference sequence). This CDR3 contains 12 residues.

This sequence joins TRBV7-2 and TRBJ1-4, with 8 bases aligning to TRBD1. The V segment lost 0 bases and the J segment 7 bases; nucleotides outside the gene matches: 7. The CDR3 spans 16 residues. Per the germline V gene, CDR1 is SGHTA and CDR2 is FQGNSA. The CDR3 sequence: CASSLANRGVGEKLFF. In nucleotides, the CDR3 is TGTGCCAGCAGCTTAGCCAACAGGGGGGTGGGTGAAAAACTGTTTTTT. Combining the CDR3 with reference TRBV7-2 and TRBJ1-4 gives the whole variable domain GAGVSQSPSNKVTEKGKDVELRCDPISGHTALYWYRQSLGQGLEFLIYFQGNSAPDKSGLPSDRFSAERTGGSVSTLTIQRTQQEDSAVYLCASSLANRGVGEKLFFGSGTQLSVL.

J is TRBJ2-1 and V is TRBV5-6; D perhaps matches TRBD2 (6 bases). This CDR3 is built from 15 residues. Trimming shortened V by 3 bases and J by 5 bases, and 15 bases separated the two germline ends. Looked up from germline, CDR1 is SGHDT and CDR2 is YYEEEE. The CDR3: CASSSPGVGNNEQFF. CDR3 nucleotides: TGTGCCAGCAGCTCCCCGGGAGTGGGTAACAATGAGCAGTTCTTC.

This chain uses TRBV27 with TRBJ2-3; D possibly corresponds to TRBD2 (6 bases). Germline lookup yields CDR1 MNHEY and CDR2 SMNVEV (reference sequence). Trimming pared 2 bases from V and 2 bases from J, leaving 14 bases between. The CDR3 runs 16 residues. The CDR3, as DNA: TGTGCCAGCAGTTTAAAAGGGGACTTTTACACAGATACGCAGTATTTT. Translation: CASSLKGDFYTDTQYF.

The V call is TRBV10-3, the J call TRBJ2-1, with 10 nucleotides matching TRBD2. The CDR3 spans 18 residues. Unmatched junction bases numbered 25, after V lost 10 bases and J lost 10 bases. The germline gives CDR1 ENHRY, CDR2 SYGVKD. The CDR3 protein is CATGVWGAGGHRGEEQFF. Written as DNA, the CDR3 is TGTGCCACTGGGGTCTGGGGAGCGGGAGGGCATAGAGGAGAGGAGCAGTTCTTC.

CDR3 region: CASSSRLANTGELFF. CDR3 nucleotide sequence: TGTGCCAGCAGCTCACGACTAGCGAACACCGGGGAGCTGTTTTTT. The rearrangement links TRBV7-9 to TRBJ2-2; tentative D call: TRBD2 (6 bases). CDR1 is SEHNR and CDR2 is FQNEAQ in the germline V gene (reference sequence). The V and J ends lost 4 bases and 0 bases respectively, with 9 bases between them. This CDR3 contains 15 residues.

CDR3: CASSFIRGSNTGELFF. For the CDR3, the DNA is TGCGCCAGCAGCTTTATAAGGGGCTCTAACACCGGGGAGCTGTTTTTT. The chain combines TRBV5-1 with TRBJ2-2; weak D call: TRBD1 (5 bases). This CDR3 spans 16 amino acids. Germline CDR1 is SGHRS and CDR2 is YFSETQ. The V end was cut by 2 bases, the J end by 2 bases, with 13 bases between.